One sample yielded the 18 T cell receptor beta chains listed below, sequenced in a study of cytomegalovirus exposure and HLA in healthy donors. Vbeta (60) and Jbeta (13) primers were used in the PCR. Assay used: immunoSEQ multiplex PCR; TCRdb lists only in-frame clones, some missing. The sample includes 150,000 to 170,000 clones, roughly 83% of them seen just once. The material sequenced was PBMCs. The receptors here all came from a young man in good health and CMV-seropositive.

This clone occurred once. The chain has TRBV29-1 and TRBJ1-2, with TRBD1 matching over 7 bases. Germline V CDR1 and CDR2: SQVTM, ANQGSEA. With 0 bases clipped from V and 2 bases from J, the junction kept 12 bases outside the gene matches. The CDR3 is 17 amino acids. In nucleotides, the CDR3 is TGCAGCGTTGAAGATATTGGCGGACAGGAGAGAAACTATGGCTACACCTTC. Translating it yields CSVEDIGGQERNYGYTF.

The chain combines TRBV27 with TRBJ2-1, with 7 bases aligning to TRBD2. Germline V CDR1 and CDR2: MNHEY, SMNVEV (reference sequence). V trimming: 8 bases; J trimming: 1 base; junction bases outside the gene matches: 14. The CDR3 spans 17 residues. As DNA, the CDR3 is TGTGCCAGCGATTCCGCCAACCTCGGGGGGTCCTACAATGAGCAGTTCTTC. Amino acids: CASDSANLGGSYNEQFF.

The V gene is TRBV5-8, the J gene TRBJ1-6; no reliable D call. This CDR3 comprises 16 residues. The V gene's germline CDR1 is SGHTS and CDR2 YDEGEE. Trimming took 4 bases from V and 6 from J, leaving 17 bases between them. CDR3 residues: CASSPDYRSANSPLHF. The CDR3 bases are TGTGCCAGCAGCCCCGACTACCGATCCGCTAATTCACCCCTCCACTTT.

The genes are TRBV4-1 and TRBJ1-2; 10 bases fit TRBD1. The CDR3 loop spans 16 amino acids. From germline, CDR1 is MGHRA and CDR2 YSYEKL. The junction had 3 bases not matched to a gene; V was cut back by 0 bases and J by 2 bases. CDR3 loop: CASSQDGTGANYGYTF. For the CDR3, the DNA is TGCGCCAGCAGCCAAGATGGGACAGGGGCCAACTATGGCTACACCTTC.

J is TRBJ2-7 and V is TRBV30; the match to TRBD1 covers 8 bases. Germline V gene lookup returns CDR1 GTSNPN and CDR2 SVGIG (reference sequence). V shed 1 base and J 0 bases; nucleotides not matched to a gene: 5. The CDR3 has 15 residues. CDR3 loop: CAWSGRQGSSYEQYF. Written as DNA, the CDR3 is TGTGCCTGGAGTGGGAGACAGGGGAGCTCCTACGAGCAGTACTTC. The complete variable domain, with remaining parts taken from reference TRBV30 and TRBJ2-7, reads SQTIHQWPATLVQPVGSPLSLECTVEGTSNPNLYWYRQAAGRGLQLLFYSVGIGQISSEVPQNLSASRPQDRQFILSSKKLLLSDSGFYLCAWSGRQGSSYEQYFGPGTRLTVT.

This clone was seen a handful of times. The chain uses TRBV4-1 and TRBJ2-2; 11 bases are shared with TRBD2. Germline CDR1 MGHRA, CDR2 YSYEKL. V lost 1 base and J lost 4; bases outside the gene matches: 8. The CDR3 is 18 residues long. The CDR3 DNA sequence: TGCGCCAGCAGCCAAGGGATAGCGGGGGGGCGGGGCACCGGGGAGCTGTTTTTT. Translation gives CASSQGIAGGRGTGELFF.

By its share, this clone is medium-sized (0.01 to 0.1%). The chain recombines TRBV9 with TRBJ1-2; tentative D call: TRBD1 (6 bases). Trimming removed 5 bases from V and 5 bases from J, with 22 bases in between. This CDR3 comprises 16 residues. Germline CDR1 is SGDLS and CDR2 is YYNGEE. Written as DNA, the CDR3 is TGTGCCAGCAGTCACCCCACCGGACAGATGATTTATGGCTACACCTTC. This sequence encodes CASSHPTGQMIYGYTF.

The chain is built from TRBV28 and TRBJ1-2, with 12 bases aligning to TRBD1. V lost 10 bases and J lost 4; bases outside the gene matches: 13. The CDR3 is 16 residues long. Per germline, CDR1 MDHEN and CDR2 SYDVKM. CDR3 DNA: TGTGCCACCCCGACCGGGACAGGGGGCGGCGGCTATGGCTACACCTTC. Protein: CATPTGTGGGGYGYTF.

The chain has TRBV9 and TRBJ2-7; 10 nucleotides agree with TRBD2. Per the germline V gene, CDR1 is SGDLS and CDR2 is YYNGEE. The CDR3 is made up of 16 amino acids. Losses at the gene ends were 3 bases for V and 7 bases for J; bases not matched to a gene: 13. DNA for the CDR3: TGTGCCAGCAGCGCCGCCGGGCTAGCGGGAGTAAGGGAGCAGTACTTC. Translated, it gives CASSAAGLAGVREQYF.

This clone appeared a few times. V and J are TRBV7-2 and TRBJ2-3; 8 nucleotides match TRBD2. Germline V gene lookup returns CDR1 SGHTA and CDR2 FQGNSA. The CDR3 totals 14 residues. J lost 6 bases, V lost 7 bases, and 9 bases had no gene match. This chain's CDR3 is CASTPGGGRDTQYF. The CDR3 coding sequence is TGTGCCAGCACCCCCGGCGGGGGGCGGGATACGCAGTATTTT.

This chain links TRBV5-6 with TRBJ2-7, with 8 bases aligning to TRBD1. Trimming at V came to 4 bases and at J to 4 bases, leaving 4 bases not matched to a gene. In germline, CDR1 is SGHDT, CDR2 YYEEEE. CDR3 length: 13 residues. This CDR3 is CASSDRGGYEQYF. In DNA form, the CDR3 reads TGTGCCAGCAGCGACAGGGGTGGGTACGAGCAGTACTTC.

The J gene is TRBJ1-2, the V gene TRBV6-1, with TRBD1 matching over 8 bases. The CDR3 length is 13 residues. Germline CDR1 is MNHNS and CDR2 is SASEGT. The trim removed 5 bases at V and 7 bases at J, leaving 6 bases unmatched. The CDR3 nucleotides are TGTGCCAGCAGTCAACAGGGGGGTCGTGGCTACACCTTC. Protein: CASSQQGGRGYTF.

The V and J genes are TRBV7-2 and TRBJ1-2, with D maybe TRBD1 (5 bases). CDR1 SGHTA and CDR2 FQGNSA come from the germline V gene. The length of the CDR3 is 14 residues. V lost 0 bases and J lost 6, with 11 bases in between. The chain's CDR3 is CASSLAVRVDGYTF. DNA of the CDR3: TGTGCCAGCAGCTTAGCCGTCAGGGTGGATGGCTACACCTTC.

The chain employs TRBV15 and TRBJ2-7, with 7 positions matching TRBD1. J was trimmed by 7 bases and V by 0 bases; bases with no gene match: 9. The CDR3 covers 15 residues. Germline V gene lookup returns CDR1 LNHNV and CDR2 YYDKDF (reference sequence). This CDR3 reads CATSRDLAGGPEQYF. The DNA of the CDR3 is TGTGCCACCAGCAGAGATTTGGCAGGGGGACCGGAGCAGTACTTC.

This rearrangement joins TRBV7-9 to TRBJ1-1; TRBD1 is a possible D gene (6 bases). This CDR3 region has 14 residues. CDR1 and CDR2 from the germline V gene are SEHNR and FQNEAQ (reference sequence). V lost 5 bases and J 1 base, leaving 11 bases between the germline ends. The CDR3 nucleotides are TGTGCCAGCAGCCCAGGGGAGGGGAACACTGAAGCTTTCTTT. Protein sequence: CASSPGEGNTEAFF. The entire variable domain, with the rest obtained from reference TRBV7-9 and TRBJ1-1, is as follows: DTGVSQNPRHKITKRGQNVTFRCDPISEHNRLYWYRQTLGQGPEFLTYFQNEAQLEKSRLLSDRFSAERPKGSFSTLEIQRTEQGDSAMYLCASSPGEGNTEAFFGQGTRLTVV.

The chain carries TRBV27 and TRBJ2-3, with TRBD1 identical over 7 bases. Unmatched junction bases numbered 8, after V lost 4 bases and J lost 4 bases. The CDR3 is 15 amino acids. Germline V gene sequence: CDR1 MNHEY, CDR2 SMNVEV (reference sequence). The CDR3 loop is CASSSTGRAADTQYF. As DNA, the CDR3 is TGTGCCAGCAGTTCGACAGGGAGAGCCGCAGATACGCAGTATTTT.

The rearrangement joins TRBV5-1 to TRBJ2-7; TRBD2 matches 8 bases. Per germline, CDR1 SGHRS and CDR2 YFSETQ. The V segment lost 4 bases and the J segment 2 bases; nucleotides outside the gene matches: 5. The CDR3 totals 14 residues. In nucleotides, the CDR3 is TGCGCCAGCAGCACACTAGCGGATACCTACGAGCAGTACTTC. Amino acid sequence: CASSTLADTYEQYF.

The chain combines TRBV25-1 with TRBJ2-1; D not resolved. V was clipped by 8 bases and J by 7 bases, with 9 bases between them. Germline CDR1 MGHDK, CDR2 SYGVNS. CDR3 length equals 11 residues. CDR3 amino acids: CASSPGNEQFF. As DNA, the CDR3 is TGTGCCAGCTCTCCAGGAAATGAGCAGTTCTTC.